The 31 T cell receptor beta chains given below trace back to one sample, sequenced in a study of vaccination effects on CD4 cells after COVID-19. CD4+ T cells specific for antigen were expanded with viral peptide pools by the ViraFEST assay before sequencing. CD4+ T cell isolation took place after 10 days of culture. Nucleocapsid antibodies were negative in the vaccine recipients, who had never had SARS-CoV-2 infection. For these receptors, no antigen is known. Data came from immunoSEQ multiplex PCR; TCRdb stores just in-frame clones and leaves some out. This sample yields 68,000 or so clones, of which about four fifths are seen a single time; less than 15% belongs to the top ten. The sample here was CD4+ T cells from PBMCs cultured with SARS-CoV-2 spike peptides, taken before COVID-19 vaccination. The source is a human donor who received a COVID-19 vaccine.

The chain employs TRBV19 and TRBJ1-5; unclear D gene. Germline V CDR1 and CDR2: LNHDA, SQIVND (reference sequence). The CDR3 totals 15 residues. V was cut by 2 bases and J by 4 bases, with 12 bases left in between. CDR3 protein: CASSIQRAGNQPQHF. As DNA, the CDR3 is TGTGCCAGTAGTATACAGAGGGCAGGAAATCAGCCCCAGCATTTT.

This chain connects TRBV9 to TRBJ1-3, with D perhaps TRBD1 (6 bases). Germline CDR1 and CDR2: SGDLS and YYNGEE. The CDR3 has 16 residues. V was cut by 0 bases and J by 0 bases, with 10 bases left in between. As DNA, the CDR3 is TGTGCCAGCAGCGTAGTGGGGGGCTTCTCTGGAAACACCATATATTTT. It yields the protein CASSVVGGFSGNTIYF.

V and J are TRBV11-3 and TRBJ2-2; 10 nucleotides agree with TRBD1. Germline-derived CDR1 and CDR2 are SGHNT and YENEEA. The CDR3 is made up of 16 amino acids. Trimming at V came to 5 bases and at J to 5 bases, leaving 8 bases not matched to a gene. The CDR3 region is CASSPGGQGRTGELFF. The CDR3 DNA reads as TGTGCCAGCAGCCCCGGGGGACAGGGGCGGACCGGGGAGCTGTTTTTT.

This clone was recorded a few times. The rearrangement uses TRBV12-5 and TRBJ1-1; D remains unclear. The V end was cut by 1 base, the J end by 2 bases, with 5 bases between. The CDR3 sequence is 13 residues long. Germline V gene sequence: CDR1 LGHNT, CDR2 FRNRAP. The CDR3 loop reads CASGLDINTEAFF. In DNA form, the CDR3 reads TGTGCTAGTGGTTTGGACATTAACACTGAAGCTTTCTTT.

The genes are TRBV7-9 and TRBJ1-3, with D maybe TRBD1 (6 bases). The length of the CDR3 is 12 residues. V lost 5 bases, J lost 6 bases, and 8 bases lay in between. Germline values: CDR1 SEHNR, CDR2 FQNEAQ (reference sequence). The CDR3 DNA reads as TGTGCCAGCAGCCGGGACATAAACACCATATATTTT. It is translated as CASSRDINTIYF.

This chain connects TRBV18 to TRBJ1-4; no clear D. The CDR3 is 14 amino acids. Germline assignment: CDR1 KGHSH and CDR2 LQKENI. The V gene lost 6 bases and the J gene lost 0 bases, with 8 bases spanning the gap. The CDR3 region is CASSHIATNEKLFF. The CDR3 DNA follows: TGTGCCAGCTCCCACATCGCAACTAATGAAAAACTGTTTTTT.

The chain uses TRBV10-3 and TRBJ2-1; D is tentatively TRBD1 or TRBD2 (6 bases each). From germline, CDR1 is ENHRY and CDR2 SYGVKD. The length of the CDR3 is 15 residues. Trimming cost V 0 bases and J 7 bases, with 13 bases left between them. The CDR3: CAISESTGAGNEQFF. CDR3 nucleotides: TGTGCCATCAGTGAGTCGACGGGGGCGGGTAATGAGCAGTTCTTC.

The chain has TRBV6-2 or TRBV6-3 and TRBJ2-4, with D perhaps TRBD2 (7 bases). The CDR3 runs 15 residues. The V end was cut by 5 bases, the J end by 8 bases, with 19 bases between. Germline values: CDR1 MNHEY, CDR2 SVGEGT. The CDR3 DNA reads TGTGCCAGCAGTCCCGGCGGGGGCTTGTTGGACATTCAGTACTTC. This encodes CASSPGGGLLDIQYF.

CDR3 sequence (DNA): TGTGCCAGCAACCTCCGAGGACAGCATAATGAAAAACTGTTTTTT. Translating gives CASNLRGQHNEKLFF. This sequence joins TRBV6-6 and TRBJ1-4; D may be TRBD1 (6 bases). The CDR3 sequence is 15 residues long. The V gene lost 7 bases and the J gene lost 4 bases, with 16 bases spanning the gap. Germline-derived CDR1 and CDR2 are MNHNY and SVGAGI (reference sequence).

This rearrangement joins TRBV6-1 to TRBJ2-4; the match to TRBD1 covers 9 bases. Germline V gene lookup returns CDR1 MNHNS and CDR2 SASEGT. Trimming removed 3 bases from V and 8 bases from J; junction bases left unmatched: 5. The CDR3 is made up of 14 amino acids. The CDR3 DNA is TGTGCCAGCAGTGAGGACAGGGGAAGGGACATTCAGTACTTC. This codes for CASSEDRGRDIQYF.

In this sample, this clone turned up a few times. The V call is TRBV10-3, the J call TRBJ1-6; the D gene is possibly TRBD1 (5 bases). The germline gives CDR1 ENHRY, CDR2 SYGVKD. This CDR3 spans 14 amino acids. V lost 7 bases and J lost 7, with 14 bases in between. CDR3 nucleotides: TGTGCCATCAAGTCGGGGGTTGGGAATTCACCCCTCCACTTT. This gives the protein CAIKSGVGNSPLHF.

The chain is built from TRBV7-3 and TRBJ2-2; D gene uncertain. V shed 0 bases and J shed 0 bases, with 5 bases lying between them. Germline CDR1 reads SGHTA; CDR2 reads FQGTGA. This CDR3 has 15 residues. The CDR3 here is CASSLTGTNTGELFF. Written as DNA, the CDR3 is TGTGCCAGCAGCTTAACTGGGACGAACACCGGGGAGCTGTTTTTT.

The sample holds a few counts of this clone. The chain uses TRBV4-1 and TRBJ1-2, with 8 nucleotides matching TRBD1. CDR1 and CDR2 (germline): MGHRA, YSYEKL. The CDR3 sequence is 16 residues long. V was clipped by 4 bases and J by 8 bases; unmatched bases: 15. This CDR3 is CASSPSGQGMLSGYTF. CDR3 sequence (DNA): TGCGCCAGCAGCCCGTCAGGACAGGGAATGCTGAGCGGCTACACCTTC.

This chain connects TRBV5-4 to TRBJ2-5, with D maybe TRBD2 (7 bases). Germline loops: CDR1 SGHNT, CDR2 YYREEE (reference sequence). Trimming took off 1 base at V and 2 bases at J, with 9 bases between the two ends. CDR3 size: 14 residues. CDR3 sequence reads: CASSLRGAQETQYF. In nucleotides, the CDR3 is TGTGCCAGCAGCTTGCGGGGGGCGCAAGAGACCCAGTACTTC.

This clone was observed once. J is TRBJ2-1 and V is TRBV30; 10 nucleotides agree with TRBD2. The V and J ends lost 0 bases and 9 bases, in that order; junction bases with no gene match: 8. The CDR3 length is 15 residues. Germline-derived CDR1 and CDR2 are GTSNPN and SVGIG (reference sequence). The CDR3, as DNA: TGTGCCTGGAGTGTTGGGCTAGCGGGGGCCGGTGAGCAGTTCTTC. As protein: CAWSVGLAGAGEQFF.

This clone was picked up one time. The gene calls are TRBV2 and TRBJ2-5; D is perhaps TRBD1 (6 bases). Trimming took off 5 bases at V and 2 bases at J, with 12 bases between the two ends. The CDR3 extends over 14 amino acids. Germline CDR1 reads SNHLY; CDR2 reads FYNNEI. The CDR3 sequence is CASSSGAVQETQYF. CDR3 DNA sequence: TGTGCCAGCAGTTCAGGGGCGGTACAAGAGACCCAGTACTTC.

V and J are TRBV6-2 or TRBV6-3 and TRBJ1-1, with no clear D. Germline values: CDR1 MNHEY, CDR2 SVGEGT. The CDR3 consists of 16 residues. The germline V and J ends were trimmed by 5 bases and 5 bases, with 21 bases remaining between them. CDR3 coding DNA: TGTGCCAGCAGTCAAAGTCGGAGAGGAACGAGGACTGAAGCTTTCTTT. The encoded protein is CASSQSRRGTRTEAFF.

V is TRBV5-1 and J is TRBJ1-2; TRBD1 aligns across 8 bases. CDR1 and CDR2 (germline): SGHRS, YFSETQ. V lost 4 bases and J lost 4; bases outside the gene matches: 6. The CDR3 is 14 residues long. CDR3 sequence: CASSVGQEIYGYTF. In DNA form, the CDR3 reads TGCGCCAGCAGCGTGGGACAGGAGATCTATGGCTACACCTTC.

This clone was observed a handful of times. The V call is TRBV4-2, the J call TRBJ1-5; tentative D call: TRBD1 (5 bases). The CDR3 runs 16 residues. Germline V gives CDR1 LGHNA, CDR2 YNFKEQ. V dropped 0 bases and J dropped 1 base, with 10 bases sitting between them. CDR3 residues: CASSQDGWGSNQPQHF. For the CDR3, the DNA is TGTGCCAGCAGCCAAGATGGATGGGGGAGCAATCAGCCCCAGCATTTT.

CDR3: CASSSWGRGERTEAFF. CDR3 DNA sequence: TGTGCCAGCAGCTCCTGGGGGCGGGGTGAGAGGACTGAAGCTTTCTTT. J is TRBJ1-1 and V is TRBV7-9, with TRBD1 as a possible D gene (6 bases). V was trimmed by 4 bases and J by 5 bases, leaving 20 bases between them. Germline V gene data show CDR1 as SEHNR and CDR2 as FQNEAQ (reference sequence). The CDR3 spans 16 residues.

The V call is TRBV30, the J call TRBJ1-6; D call uncertain. V dropped 1 base and J dropped 14 bases, with 18 bases sitting between them. The CDR3 consists of 14 residues. Germline V gives CDR1 GTSNPN, CDR2 SVGIG (reference sequence). CDR3 sequence (DNA): TGTGCCTGGAGTGCTAGCCCAGTCCGGGGAGCCCTCCACTTT. This gives the protein CAWSASPVRGALHF.

V gene TRBV5-1 combines with J gene TRBJ1-4, with D maybe TRBD1 (6 bases). This CDR3 comprises 13 residues. V lost 5 bases to trimming and J lost 5 bases, with 10 bases between them. The germline V gene encodes CDR1 SGHRS and CDR2 YFSETQ. Here the CDR3 reads CASRQGLNEKLFF. Written as DNA, the CDR3 is TGCGCCAGCAGGCAGGGGTTGAATGAAAAACTGTTTTTT.

This chain uses TRBV28 with TRBJ2-7; possibly TRBD1 or TRBD2 for D (7 bases each). CDR1 and CDR2 from the germline V gene are MDHEN and SYDVKM. Trimming cost V 5 bases and J 0 bases, with 14 bases left between them. This CDR3 is 15 amino acids long. CDR3 bases: TGTGCCAGCAGTCCAGGGGGACTAAGCTCCTACGAGCAGTACGTC. It yields the protein CASSPGGLSSYEQYV.

This chain uses TRBV5-1 with TRBJ2-3; 11 bases match TRBD2. The CDR3 consists of 16 residues. Trimming at V came to 0 bases and at J to 6 bases, leaving 6 bases not matched to a gene. The germline gives CDR1 SGHRS, CDR2 YFSETQ. In DNA form, the CDR3 reads TGCGCCAGCAGCTTGGCTATACTAGCGGGAGCGGATACGCAGTATTTT. Encoded protein: CASSLAILAGADTQYF.

This chain joins TRBV5-1 and TRBJ1-1, with 8 bases lining up with TRBD1. The CDR3 totals 20 residues. Trimming removed 0 bases from V and 6 bases from J; junction bases left unmatched: 22. Germline loops: CDR1 SGHRS, CDR2 YFSETQ. The CDR3 sequence is CASSLVVSGGLEYFSAEAFF. CDR3 DNA sequence: TGCGCCAGCAGCTTGGTGGTATCAGGGGGCCTTGAATATTTTAGCGCTGAAGCTTTCTTT.

The rearrangement uses TRBV30 and TRBJ1-4; 7 nucleotides match TRBD1. Germline V gives CDR1 GTSNPN, CDR2 SVGIG (reference sequence). After removal of 2 bases from V and 2 bases from J, the junction contained 5 bases not matched to a gene. CDR3 size: 15 residues. The CDR3 here is CAWSQQQGTNEKLFF. The CDR3 DNA sequence: TGTGCCTGGAGTCAACAACAGGGGACTAATGAAAAACTGTTTTTT.

Only one count was recorded for this clone. J is TRBJ2-2 and V is TRBV7-2; 7 bases agree with TRBD1. The CDR3 runs 14 residues. CDR1 is SGHTA and CDR2 is FQGNSA in the germline V gene. V lost 9 bases to trimming and J lost 4 bases; unmatched junction nucleotides: 8. CDR3 bases: TGTGCCAGTCGTAATGACAGGGTCACCGGGGAGCTGTTTTTT. The encoded protein is CASRNDRVTGELFF.

The chain couples TRBV2 to TRBJ1-5; D unresolved. This CDR3 has 13 residues. CDR1 and CDR2 (germline): SNHLY, FYNNEI. V lost 6 bases to trimming and J lost 5 bases, with 11 bases between them. The CDR3 coding sequence is TGTGCCAGCAGGGTGGACGGGGATCAGCCCCAGCATTTT. It specifies CASRVDGDQPQHF.

V is TRBV7-8 and J is TRBJ2-7, with no clear D. In germline, CDR1 is SGHVS, CDR2 FQNEAQ. CDR3 size: 12 residues. Trimming took off 5 bases at V and 2 bases at J, with 7 bases between the two ends. The CDR3 loop reads CASSPDAYEQYV. DNA of the CDR3: TGTGCCAGCAGCCCAGATGCCTACGAGCAGTACGTC.

V gene TRBV5-1 combines with J gene TRBJ1-4, with D maybe TRBD1 (5 bases). V shed 2 bases and J shed 2 bases, with 10 bases lying between them. This CDR3 is 15 amino acids long. The V gene's germline CDR1 is SGHRS and CDR2 YFSETQ. The CDR3 sequence: CASSFWDGTNEKLFF. The CDR3 nucleotides read TGCGCCAGCAGCTTTTGGGACGGGACTAATGAAAAACTGTTTTTT. The full variable domain, completed using reference TRBV5-1 and TRBJ1-4, is KAGVTQTPRYLIKTRGQQVTLSCSPISGHRSVSWYQQTPGQGLQFLFEYFSETQRNKGNFPGRFSGRQFSNSRSEMNVSTLELGDSALYLCASSFWDGTNEKLFFGSGTQLSVL.

The rearrangement joins TRBV5-4 to TRBJ1-2; D may be TRBD1 (5 bases). Germline CDR1 SGHNT, CDR2 YYREEE (reference sequence). V was shortened by 7 bases and J by 4 bases, with 14 bases between the two germline ends. This CDR3 spans 13 amino acids. The CDR3 nucleotides are TGTGCCAGCGGGGCAGGGTTGGTCTATGGCTACACCTTC. This sequence encodes CASGAGLVYGYTF.